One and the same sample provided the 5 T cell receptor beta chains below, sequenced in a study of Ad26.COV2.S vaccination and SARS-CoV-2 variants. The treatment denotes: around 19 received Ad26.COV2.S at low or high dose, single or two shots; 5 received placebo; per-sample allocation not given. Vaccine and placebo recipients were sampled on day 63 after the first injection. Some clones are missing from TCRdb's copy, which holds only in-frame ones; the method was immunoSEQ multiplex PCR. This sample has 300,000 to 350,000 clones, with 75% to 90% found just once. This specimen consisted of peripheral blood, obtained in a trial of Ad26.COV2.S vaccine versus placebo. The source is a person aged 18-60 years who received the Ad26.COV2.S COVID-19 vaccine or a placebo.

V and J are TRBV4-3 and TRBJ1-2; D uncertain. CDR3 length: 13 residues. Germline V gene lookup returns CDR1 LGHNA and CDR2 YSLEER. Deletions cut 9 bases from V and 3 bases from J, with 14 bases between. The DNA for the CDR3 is TGCGCCAGTGGAGAGATCCTAGACTATGGCTACACCTTC. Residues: CASGEILDYGYTF.

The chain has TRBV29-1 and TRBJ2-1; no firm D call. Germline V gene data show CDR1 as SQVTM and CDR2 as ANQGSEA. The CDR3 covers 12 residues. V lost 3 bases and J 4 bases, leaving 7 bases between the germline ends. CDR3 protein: CSVDLVYNEQFF. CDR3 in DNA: TGCAGCGTTGACCTAGTATACAATGAGCAGTTCTTC.

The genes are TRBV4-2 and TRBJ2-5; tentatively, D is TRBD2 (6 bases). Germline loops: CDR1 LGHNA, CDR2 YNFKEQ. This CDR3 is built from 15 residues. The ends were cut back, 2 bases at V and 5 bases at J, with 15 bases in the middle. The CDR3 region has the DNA TGTGCCAGCAGCCAAAGAGCGGGCCTACGGGAGACCCAGTACTTC. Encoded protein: CASSQRAGLRETQYF.

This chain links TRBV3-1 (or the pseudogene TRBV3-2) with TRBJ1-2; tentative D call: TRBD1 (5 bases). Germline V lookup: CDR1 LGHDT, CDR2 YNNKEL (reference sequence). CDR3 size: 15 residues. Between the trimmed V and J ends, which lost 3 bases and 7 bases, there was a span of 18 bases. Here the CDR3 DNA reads TGTGCCAGCAGCCACTCGGTACCCGGACATTTTGGCTACACCTTC. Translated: CASSHSVPGHFGYTF.

The CDR3 sequence: CASTFPDRSHPSTDTQYF. For the CDR3, the DNA is TGTGCCAGCACTTTCCCCGACAGGTCTCACCCAAGCACAGATACGCAGTATTTT. J is TRBJ2-3 and V is TRBV28; the D gene is possibly TRBD1 (6 bases). The V end lost 7 bases, the J end lost 0 bases, and 23 bases lay between the germline ends. Germline values: CDR1 MDHEN, CDR2 SYDVKM. This CDR3 spans 18 amino acids.